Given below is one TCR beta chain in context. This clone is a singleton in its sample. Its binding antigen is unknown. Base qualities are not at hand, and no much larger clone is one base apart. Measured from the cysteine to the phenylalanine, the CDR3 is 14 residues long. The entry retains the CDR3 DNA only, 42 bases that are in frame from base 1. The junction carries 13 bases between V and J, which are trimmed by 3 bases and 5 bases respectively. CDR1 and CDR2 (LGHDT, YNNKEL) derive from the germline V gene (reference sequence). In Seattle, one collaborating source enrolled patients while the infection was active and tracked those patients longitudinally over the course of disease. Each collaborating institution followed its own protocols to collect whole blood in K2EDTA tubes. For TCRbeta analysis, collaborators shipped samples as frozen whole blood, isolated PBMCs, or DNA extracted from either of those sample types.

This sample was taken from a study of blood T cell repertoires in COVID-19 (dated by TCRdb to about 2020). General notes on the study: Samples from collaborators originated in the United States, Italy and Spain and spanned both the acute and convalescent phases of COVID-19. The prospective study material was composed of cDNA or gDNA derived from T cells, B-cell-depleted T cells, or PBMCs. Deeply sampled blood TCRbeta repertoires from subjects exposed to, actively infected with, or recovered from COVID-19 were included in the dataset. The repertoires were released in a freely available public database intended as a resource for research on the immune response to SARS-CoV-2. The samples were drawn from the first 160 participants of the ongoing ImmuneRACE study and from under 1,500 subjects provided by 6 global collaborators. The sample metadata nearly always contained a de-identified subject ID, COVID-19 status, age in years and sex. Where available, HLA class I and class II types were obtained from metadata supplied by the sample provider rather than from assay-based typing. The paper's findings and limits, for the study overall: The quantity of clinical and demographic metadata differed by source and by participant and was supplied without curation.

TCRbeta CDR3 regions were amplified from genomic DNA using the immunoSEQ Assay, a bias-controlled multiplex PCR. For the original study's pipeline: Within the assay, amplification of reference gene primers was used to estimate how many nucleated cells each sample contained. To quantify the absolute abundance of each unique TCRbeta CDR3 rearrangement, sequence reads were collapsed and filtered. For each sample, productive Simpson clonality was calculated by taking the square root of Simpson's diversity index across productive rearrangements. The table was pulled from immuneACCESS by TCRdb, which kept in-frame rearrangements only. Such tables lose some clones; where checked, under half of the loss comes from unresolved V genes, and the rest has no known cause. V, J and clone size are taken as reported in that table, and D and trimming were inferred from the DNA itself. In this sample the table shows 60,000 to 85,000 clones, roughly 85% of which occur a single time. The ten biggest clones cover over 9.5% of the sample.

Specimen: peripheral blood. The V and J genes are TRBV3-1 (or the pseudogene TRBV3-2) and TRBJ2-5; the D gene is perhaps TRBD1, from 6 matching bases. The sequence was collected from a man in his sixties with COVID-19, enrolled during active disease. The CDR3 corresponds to CASSHQTGYETQYF. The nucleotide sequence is TGTGCCAGCAGCCATCAAACAGGGTACGAGACCCAGTACTTC.